The 22 T cell receptor beta chains given below trace back to one sample, sequenced in a study of OX40 agonist ivuxolimab in advanced cancers. Sequenced by immunoSEQ multiplex PCR; TCRdb stores in-frame clones only, minus some. The repertoire consists of fewer than 50,000 clones, with 85% to 95% occurring once and the leading ten covering around 15%. Material: CD4+ or CD8+ T cells sorted from blood, obtained in a trial of the OX40 agonist ivuxolimab. The receptor set was obtained from an adult with an advanced solid tumor such as melanoma, head and neck, liver or kidney cancer.

This clone was detected once. This sequence joins TRBV29-1 and TRBJ2-1; 13 bases align to TRBD2. The CDR3 is made up of 15 amino acids. Looked up from germline, CDR1 is SQVTM and CDR2 is ANQGSEA. The V and J ends lost 3 bases and 8 bases, in that order; junction bases with no gene match: 7. DNA for the CDR3: TGCAGCGTTGACTTTGGGACTAGCGGGAATGATGAGCAGTTCTTC. Translating gives CSVDFGTSGNDEQFF.

This clone was recorded once. The V call is TRBV27, the J call TRBJ2-1, with 14 bases that match TRBD2. This CDR3 spans 17 amino acids. Per the germline V gene, CDR1 is MNHEY and CDR2 is SMNVEV (reference sequence). V lost 4 bases and J lost 5; bases outside the gene matches: 7. The CDR3 region has the DNA TGTGCCAGCAGTTCCCCATGGGGACTAGCGGGAGACAATGAGCAGTTCTTC. Translation: CASSSPWGLAGDNEQFF.

The rearrangement joins TRBV30 to TRBJ1-6; D ambiguous. CDR3 length equals 14 residues. Trimming left V 1 base short and J 4 bases short, with 8 bases between. CDR1 GTSNPN and CDR2 SVGIG come from the germline V gene (reference sequence). The CDR3 loop is CAWSGRIYNSPLHF. In DNA, the CDR3 is TGTGCCTGGAGTGGACGGATTTATAATTCACCCCTCCACTTT. The complete variable domain, with remaining parts taken from reference TRBV30 and TRBJ1-6, reads SQTIHQWPATLVQPVGSPLSLECTVEGTSNPNLYWYRQAAGRGLQLLFYSVGIGQISSEVPQNLSASRPQDRQFILSSKKLLLSDSGFYLCAWSGRIYNSPLHFGNGTRLTVT.

The rearrangement links TRBV18 to TRBJ1-5; D gene unclear. The V and J ends lost 0 bases and 1 base respectively, with 7 bases between them. The CDR3 loop spans 15 amino acids. Germline V gives CDR1 KGHSH, CDR2 LQKENI. In DNA, the CDR3 is TGTGCCAGCTCACCACCCTATGCGAGCAATCAGCCCCAGCATTTT. Translation: CASSPPYASNQPQHF.

The J gene is TRBJ2-3, the V gene TRBV27, with unresolved D. The ends were cut back, 6 bases at V and 2 bases at J, with 12 bases in the middle. In germline, CDR1 is MNHEY, CDR2 SMNVEV (reference sequence). This CDR3 has 14 residues. The CDR3 region is CASSSIDTTDTQYF. CDR3 nucleotides: TGTGCCAGCAGCTCTATAGACACCACAGATACGCAGTATTTT.

This chain uses TRBV28 with TRBJ1-1, with a tentative D call TRBD1 (5 bases). CDR1 and CDR2 (germline): MDHEN, SYDVKM. CDR3 length: 14 amino acids. Trimming removed 6 bases from V and 1 base from J, with 12 bases in between. In DNA form, the CDR3 reads TGTGCCAGCAGCCAAATACAGGAGAACACTGAAGCTTTCTTT. It translates to CASSQIQENTEAFF.

The rearrangement joins TRBV4-1 to TRBJ2-2; 13 positions agree with TRBD2. This CDR3 region has 19 residues. CDR1 and CDR2 from the germline V gene are MGHRA and YSYEKL. J gave up 6 bases and V 1 base, and 11 bases lay outside the gene matches. The CDR3 bases are TGCGCCAGCAGCCAAGTACCGGGACTAGCGGGATTGGGGGCCGGGGAGCTGTTTTTT. Its protein is CASSQVPGLAGLGAGELFF.

The rearrangement uses TRBV7-9 and TRBJ1-5; 8 bases match TRBD1. In germline, CDR1 is SEHNR, CDR2 FQNEAQ (reference sequence). With 9 bases clipped from V and 3 bases from J, the junction kept 7 bases outside the gene matches. CDR3 length equals 14 residues. The CDR3 DNA sequence: TGTGCCAGTTGGGGGGGACAGGACAATCAGCCCCAGCATTTT. Its protein is CASWGGQDNQPQHF.

This chain connects TRBV9 to TRBJ2-7; perhaps TRBD2 as D (5 bases). This CDR3 is built from 14 residues. CDR1 and CDR2 from the germline V gene are SGDLS and YYNGEE. Deletions cut 3 bases from V and 4 bases from J, with 14 bases between. CDR3 coding DNA: TGTGCCAGCAGCGCAGGAGGCCCGGAGTACGAGCAGTACTTC. As protein: CASSAGGPEYEQYF.

V gene TRBV14 combines with J gene TRBJ2-7; D call uncertain. In germline, CDR1 is SGHDN, CDR2 FVKESK. The CDR3 contains 13 residues. V dropped 0 bases and J dropped 2 bases, with 5 bases sitting between them. CDR3 region: CASSQDGPYEQYF. The CDR3 nucleotides are TGTGCCAGCAGCCAAGATGGCCCCTACGAGCAGTACTTC.

The chain carries TRBV11-2 and TRBJ2-1; 14 bases are a match to TRBD2. CDR1 is SGHAT, CDR2 FQNNGV, per germline. Trimming at V came to 5 bases and at J to 5 bases, leaving 5 bases not matched to a gene. CDR3 size: 16 residues. The DNA for the CDR3 is TGTGCCAGCAGCCAAGGGACTAGCGGGAGAAACAATGAGCAGTTCTTC. This encodes CASSQGTSGRNNEQFF. Using reference TRBV11-2 and TRBJ2-1 for the parts outside the CDR3, the full variable domain is EAGVAQSPRYKIIEKRQSVAFWCNPISGHATLYWYQQILGQGPKLLIQFQNNGVVDDSQLPKDRFSAERLKGVDSTLKIQPAKLEDSAVYLCASSQGTSGRNNEQFFGPGTRLTVL.

The chain carries TRBV4-1 and TRBJ1-1; no clear D. This CDR3 is built from 15 residues. Germline V gives CDR1 MGHRA, CDR2 YSYEKL. Trimming pared 0 bases from V and 0 bases from J, leaving 8 bases between. CDR3 DNA sequence: TGCGCCAGCAGCCAAGAAGGAGGAATGAACACTGAAGCTTTCTTT. It yields the protein CASSQEGGMNTEAFF.

This clone was counted a single time. The chain is built from TRBV6-6 and TRBJ2-1; D gene ambiguous. Germline V gene data show CDR1 as MNHNY and CDR2 as SVGAGI (reference sequence). The V end was cut by 0 bases, the J end by 10 bases, with 4 bases between. CDR3 length equals 11 residues. The CDR3 coding sequence is TGTGCCAGCAGTTACTCGTCAGAGCAGTTCTTC. Translating gives CASSYSSEQFF.

This clone was recorded only once. J is TRBJ1-1 and V is TRBV28; TRBD1 agrees at 10 bases. The germline gives CDR1 MDHEN, CDR2 SYDVKM. V trimming: 7 bases; J trimming: 10 bases; junction bases outside the gene matches: 15. This CDR3 is 15 amino acids long. This CDR3 is CASNQPGQGFRGAFF. CDR3 nucleotide sequence: TGTGCCAGCAACCAGCCGGGACAGGGGTTTCGGGGAGCTTTCTTT.

As for this clone: The junction shows a germline mismatch at one end, possibly a read error. This rearrangement joins TRBV7-9 to TRBJ2-2, with D possibly being TRBD1 (6 bases). The CDR3 totals 16 residues. The germline CDR1 and CDR2 sequences are SEHNR and FQNEAQ (reference sequence). Here the CDR3 reads CASRLATGTLLGELFF. The CDR3 DNA sequence: TGTGCCAGCAGATTAGCGACCGGGACACTCCTCGGGGAGCTGTTTTTT.

In DNA form, the CDR3 reads TGCAGCGTACGAGGAGGGGACCTAGGCGGGGAGCTGTTTTTT. Translated, it gives CSVRGGDLGGELFF. This chain links TRBV29-1 with TRBJ2-2; possible D gene TRBD2, 6 bases. CDR1 is SQVTM and CDR2 is ANQGSEA in the germline V gene. The CDR3 spans 14 residues. V was shortened by 6 bases and J by 7 bases, with 18 bases between the two germline ends.

The chain employs TRBV10-3 and TRBJ2-1; 14 bases map to TRBD2. The J segment lost 7 bases and the V segment lost 6 bases, leaving 5 bases of the junction unmatched. The V gene's germline CDR1 is ENHRY and CDR2 SYGVKD. The CDR3 covers 15 residues. The CDR3 nucleotides read TGTGCCATCAGGACGGGACTAGCGGGAGTGAATGAGCAGTTCTTC. Its protein product is CAIRTGLAGVNEQFF.

J is TRBJ2-5 and V is TRBV7-6; D perhaps matches TRBD2 (5 bases). Deletions cut 5 bases from V and 2 bases from J, with 9 bases between. Germline lookup yields CDR1 SGHVS and CDR2 FNYEAQ. There are 13 residues in the CDR3. The CDR3, as DNA: TGTGCCAGCAGCGAGCCGGGACAAGAGACCCAGTACTTC. This codes for CASSEPGQETQYF.

CDR3 in amino acids: CASSQGDGDFYNEQFF. The CDR3 DNA reads as TGTGCCAGCAGCCAAGGGGACGGAGACTTCTACAATGAGCAGTTCTTC. This chain links TRBV4-2 with TRBJ2-1; D could derive from TRBD1 or TRBD2 (5 bases each). V lost 1 base, J lost 3 bases, and 13 bases lay in between. CDR1 and CDR2 (germline): LGHNA, YNFKEQ. This CDR3 is built from 16 residues.

This clone has a single count. The chain links TRBV27 to TRBJ1-5, with D perhaps matching TRBD1 (5 bases). Trimming took 5 bases from V and 0 from J, leaving 14 bases between them. Germline V gives CDR1 MNHEY, CDR2 SMNVEV (reference sequence). The CDR3 consists of 16 residues. CDR3 nucleotides: TGTGCCAGCAGTCTCTGGGGGGGGGTTAGCAATCAGCCCCAGCATTTT. This encodes CASSLWGGVSNQPQHF.

The chain links TRBV9 to TRBJ2-3, with D possibly TRBD2 on 5 matching bases. V was pared by 4 bases and J by 4 bases, with 16 bases between. There are 15 residues in the CDR3. The germline V gene has CDR1 SGDLS and CDR2 YYNGEE. CDR3 coding DNA: TGTGCCAGCAGCCCCTCCCCAGCGGTTCCAGATACGCAGTATTTT. This translates into CASSPSPAVPDTQYF.

J is TRBJ1-4 and V is TRBV4-1; the match to TRBD1 covers 10 bases. Germline-derived CDR1 and CDR2 are MGHRA and YSYEKL. This CDR3 contains 14 residues. Trimming removed 4 bases from V and 5 bases from J; junction bases left unmatched: 1. CDR3 in DNA: TGCGCCAGCAGCCCGGGACAGGGGAATGAAAAACTGTTTTTT. Translation gives CASSPGQGNEKLFF.